These 9 T cell receptor beta chains were sequenced from one sample in a study of cytomegalovirus exposure and HLA in healthy donors. The PCR was carried out with 60 Vbeta primers and 13 Jbeta primers. The table came from immunoSEQ multiplex PCR; TCRdb's copy has only in-frame clones and leaves some out. The table has about 110,000 clones, about 72% seen once. Input material: PBMCs. The receptors come from a man in his late teens or twenties in good health and CMV-seronegative.

A word on this clone: At one end the junction does not follow the germline gene, possibly because of a read error. The chain employs TRBV7-9 and TRBJ1-1; D is uncertain. The CDR3 runs to 13 residues. CDR1 and CDR2 from the germline V gene are SEHNR and FQNEAQ (reference sequence). The CDR3 region is CSSSLDKAASAFF. CDR3 sequence (DNA): TGTTCCAGCAGCTTAGATAAGGCGGCGTCGGCTTTCTTT.

This rearrangement joins TRBV9 to TRBJ2-7; 10 bases match TRBD2. Losses at the gene ends were 2 bases for V and 5 bases for J; bases not matched to a gene: 4. Germline CDR1 and CDR2: SGDLS and YYNGEE. The CDR3 contains 14 residues. The DNA for the CDR3 is TGTGCCAGCAGCGTTAGCGGGGGGATCCACGAGCAGTACTTC. This gives the protein CASSVSGGIHEQYF.

The chain employs TRBV18 and TRBJ2-5; D may be TRBD1 (6 bases). Germline assignment: CDR1 KGHSH and CDR2 LQKENI. The germline V and J ends were trimmed by 4 bases and 4 bases, with 16 bases remaining between them. The length of the CDR3 is 15 residues. CDR3 in amino acids: CASSRGQGYRETQYF. The CDR3 nucleotides are TGTGCCAGCTCACGGGGGCAGGGCTATCGAGAGACCCAGTACTTC.

The V and J genes are TRBV19 and TRBJ2-5; 9 bases align to TRBD1. Germline values: CDR1 LNHDA, CDR2 SQIVND (reference sequence). The CDR3 length is 16 residues. After removal of 4 bases from V and 3 bases from J, the junction contained 9 bases not matched to a gene. CDR3 amino acids: CASSTYARTGEETQYF. DNA of the CDR3: TGTGCCAGTAGTACCTACGCTCGGACAGGGGAAGAGACCCAGTACTTC.

This sequence joins TRBV6-1 and TRBJ2-1, with 8 nucleotides matching TRBD2. This CDR3 is built from 15 residues. V lost 0 bases to trimming and J lost 8 bases; unmatched junction nucleotides: 6. Germline V gives CDR1 MNHNS, CDR2 SASEGT. In DNA, the CDR3 is TGTGCCAGCAGTGAAGCCGGGACTAGGACCTATGAGCAGTTCTTC. It codes for CASSEAGTRTYEQFF.

The chain recombines TRBV29-1 with TRBJ1-2, with a weak D call TRBD1 (6 bases). Germline CDR1 SQVTM, CDR2 ANQGSEA. The CDR3 length is 13 residues. Deletions cut 5 bases from V and 8 bases from J, with 18 bases between. This CDR3 is CSVLLQGLRGYTF. CDR3 nucleotide sequence: TGCAGCGTTCTACTACAGGGCCTTCGGGGCTACACCTTC.

The chain employs TRBV19 and TRBJ1-4; TRBD1 matches 9 bases. Germline V lookup: CDR1 LNHDA, CDR2 SQIVND (reference sequence). This CDR3 comprises 14 residues. Trimming took 6 bases from V and 8 from J; bases not matched to a gene: 7. The CDR3 sequence is CASRRQGGREKLFF. DNA of the CDR3: TGTGCCAGTAGAAGACAGGGGGGGAGAGAAAAACTGTTTTTT.

The chain joins TRBV29-1 to TRBJ2-1; 9 positions agree with TRBD1. The germline CDR1 and CDR2 sequences are SQVTM and ANQGSEA. The CDR3 is 14 amino acids. With 0 bases clipped from V and 11 bases from J, the junction kept 8 bases outside the gene matches. The CDR3 coding sequence is TGCAGCGTTGAAGATCGGGGACAGGGATGCAAGCAGTTCTTC. Its translation: CSVEDRGQGCKQFF.

The gene calls are TRBV9 and TRBJ2-2; possible D gene TRBD2, 5 bases. The CDR3 runs 15 residues. Germline values: CDR1 SGDLS, CDR2 YYNGEE. V shed 4 bases and J shed 5 bases, with 15 bases lying between them. In nucleotides, the CDR3 is TGTGCCAGCAGCCCCCGGACTCGAACTACCGGGGAGCTGTTTTTT. Translated, it gives CASSPRTRTTGELFF.